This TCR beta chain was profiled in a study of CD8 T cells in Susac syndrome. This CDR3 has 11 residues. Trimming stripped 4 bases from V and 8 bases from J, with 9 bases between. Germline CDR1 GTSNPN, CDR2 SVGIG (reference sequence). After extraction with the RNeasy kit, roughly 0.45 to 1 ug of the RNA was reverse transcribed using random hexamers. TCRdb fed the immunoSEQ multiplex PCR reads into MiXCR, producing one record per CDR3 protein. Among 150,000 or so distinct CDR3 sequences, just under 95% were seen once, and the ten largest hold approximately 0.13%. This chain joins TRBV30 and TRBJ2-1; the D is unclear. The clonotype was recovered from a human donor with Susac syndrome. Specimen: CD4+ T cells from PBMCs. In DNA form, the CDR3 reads TGTGCCTGGATGAGCTTGGATGAGCAGTTCTTC. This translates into CAWMSLDEQFF.